What follows are 6 T cell receptor beta chains derived from one specimen sequenced in a study of T cells in Graves' hyperthyroidism and ophthalmopathy. RNA transcripts gave rise to amplified TCR beta CDR3 regions. The study used the HTBI primer set for a first-round RT-PCR of the TCR CDR3. From the multiplex PCR reads, TCRdb called clonotypes with MiXCR, one entry per CDR3 protein. The sample holds approximately 560,000 distinct CDR3 sequences, around 16% seen once. The sequencing input was blood. The receptors originated from a woman aged 25-40 years with Graves' hyperthyroidism.

This clonotype was detected ten times or more. The CDR3 region is CASSQDRGVGRYSYEQYF. CDR3 nucleotides: TGTGCCAGCAGCCAAGATCGAGGTGTAGGGCGGTACTCCTACGAGCAGTACTTC. The rearrangement links TRBV3-1 to TRBJ2-7; no reliable D call. The germline gives CDR1 LGHDT, CDR2 YNNKEL (reference sequence). The CDR3 runs to 18 residues. Trimming took off 0 bases at V and 0 bases at J, with 18 bases between the two ends.

This clonotype was seen repeatedly, ten times or more. The chain couples TRBV28 to TRBJ1-2; 10 nucleotides match TRBD1. With 1 base clipped from V and 3 bases from J, the junction kept 2 bases outside the gene matches. From germline, CDR1 is MDHEN and CDR2 SYDVKM. There are 15 residues in the CDR3. The CDR3 nucleotides are TGTGCCAGCAGTTTATCCGGGACAGGGGACTATGGCTACACCTTC. This gives the protein CASSLSGTGDYGYTF.

This clonotype was detected many times. The chain couples TRBV5-6 to TRBJ2-1; 12 nucleotides match TRBD2. The CDR3 loop spans 15 amino acids. Germline CDR1 is SGHDT and CDR2 is YYEEEE. With 3 bases clipped from V and 6 bases from J, the junction kept 4 bases outside the gene matches. The CDR3: CASSSQGLAGNEQFF. The CDR3 coding sequence is TGTGCCAGCAGCTCGCAGGGACTAGCGGGCAATGAGCAGTTCTTC. The full variable domain, in which reference TRBV5-6 and TRBJ2-1 provide the parts outside the CDR3, is DAGVTQSPTHLIKTRGQQVTLRCSPKSGHDTVSWYQQALGQGPQFIFQYYEEEERQRGNFPDRFSGHQFPNYSSELNVNALLLGDSALYLCASSSQGLAGNEQFFGPGTRLTVL.

This clonotype turned up a few times. The rearrangement joins TRBV28 to TRBJ1-4; TRBD1 matches at 7 bases. Germline CDR1 and CDR2: MDHEN and SYDVKM. Unmatched junction bases numbered 9, after V lost 6 bases and J lost 8 bases. The CDR3 has 14 amino acids. In DNA form, the CDR3 reads TGTGCCAGCAGCCTCGGACAGGCCGGGGAAAAACTGTTTTTT. Its translation is CASSLGQAGEKLFF.

This clonotype was seen a handful of times. The chain links TRBV7-9 to TRBJ1-4; TRBD1 aligns across 10 bases. CDR3 length equals 16 residues. Germline values: CDR1 SEHNR, CDR2 FQNEAQ (reference sequence). V lost 2 bases, J lost 4 bases, and 4 bases stayed unmatched. The CDR3 is CASSLRGTGVNEKLFF. CDR3 in DNA: TGTGCCAGCAGCTTAAGGGGGACAGGGGTTAATGAAAAACTGTTTTTT. Filled out from reference TRBV7-9 and TRBJ1-4, the complete variable domain reads DTGVSQNPRHKITKRGQNVTFRCDPISEHNRLYWYRQTLGQGPEFLTYFQNEAQLEKSRLLSDRFSAERPKGSFSTLEIQRTEQGDSAMYLCASSLRGTGVNEKLFFGSGTQLSVL.

This clonotype was seen many times. For the CDR3, the DNA is TGTGCCAGCAGTTTAATACAGGGGTACAATGAGCAGTTCTTC. As protein: CASSLIQGYNEQFF. The chain has TRBV28 and TRBJ2-1, with 7 bases matching TRBD1. Germline-derived CDR1 and CDR2 are MDHEN and SYDVKM. This CDR3 has 14 residues. With V trimmed by 2 bases and J by 4 bases, 2 bases remained unmatched.